The subject of this entry is one TCR beta chain. CDR3 length: 15 amino acids. Looked up from germline, CDR1 is SGHTA and CDR2 is FQGTGA. V trimming: 5 bases; J trimming: 3 bases; junction bases outside the gene matches: 8. This specimen belongs to a study of T cell changes during pregnancy in multiple sclerosis. Clones were sequenced by immunoSEQ multiplex PCR, and TCRdb holds only the in-frame ones, with some missing. The sample holds 70,000 to 80,000 clones, roughly 94% seen once. The clonotype was recovered from a female donor with multiple sclerosis, enrolled in a pregnancy study. The V gene is TRBV7-3, the J gene TRBJ2-7; 9 nucleotides agree with TRBD1. The sequences come from peripheral blood, collected in the third trimester of pregnancy. The CDR3 coding sequence is TGTGCCAGCAGCCCCGCGGGACAGGGACTCTACGAGCAGTACTTC. It specifies CASSPAGQGLYEQYF.